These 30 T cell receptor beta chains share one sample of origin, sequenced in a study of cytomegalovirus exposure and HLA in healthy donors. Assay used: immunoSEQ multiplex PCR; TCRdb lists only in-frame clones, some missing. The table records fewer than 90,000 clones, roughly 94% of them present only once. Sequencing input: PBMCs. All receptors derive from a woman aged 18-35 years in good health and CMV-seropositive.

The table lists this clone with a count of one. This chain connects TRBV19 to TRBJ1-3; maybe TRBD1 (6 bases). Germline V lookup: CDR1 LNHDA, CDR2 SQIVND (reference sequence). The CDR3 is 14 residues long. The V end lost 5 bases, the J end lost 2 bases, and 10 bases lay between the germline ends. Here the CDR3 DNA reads TGTGCCAGTAGTCTACAGGGAGCTGGAAACACCATATATTTT. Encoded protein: CASSLQGAGNTIYF.

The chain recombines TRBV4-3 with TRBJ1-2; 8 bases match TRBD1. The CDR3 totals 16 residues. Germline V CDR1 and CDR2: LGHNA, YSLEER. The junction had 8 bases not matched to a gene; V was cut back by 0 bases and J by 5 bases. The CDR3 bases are TGCGCCAGCAGCCAAGATCTGAGGACAGGGAGGTATGGCTACACCTTC. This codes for CASSQDLRTGRYGYTF.

CDR3 protein: CASSFWPGLAGGNVQETQYF. The CDR3, as DNA: TGTGCCAGCAGCTTTTGGCCGGGACTAGCGGGAGGGAACGTACAAGAGACCCAGTACTTC. The chain uses TRBV13 and TRBJ2-5; 16 nucleotides agree with TRBD2. V dropped 3 bases and J dropped 2; count of bases not matched to a gene: 12. The CDR3 is 20 amino acids. Per the germline V gene, CDR1 is PRHDT and CDR2 is FYEKMQ (reference sequence).

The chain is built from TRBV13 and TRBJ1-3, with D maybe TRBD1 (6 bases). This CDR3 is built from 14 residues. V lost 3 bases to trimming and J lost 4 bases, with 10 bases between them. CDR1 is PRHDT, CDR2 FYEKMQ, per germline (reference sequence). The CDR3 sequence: CASSFGGTGNTIYF. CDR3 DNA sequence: TGTGCCAGCAGCTTTGGGGGCACAGGAAACACCATATATTTT.

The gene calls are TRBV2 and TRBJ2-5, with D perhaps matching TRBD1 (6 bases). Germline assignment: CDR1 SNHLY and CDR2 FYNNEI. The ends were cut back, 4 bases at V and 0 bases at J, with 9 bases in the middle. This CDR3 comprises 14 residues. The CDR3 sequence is CASSARDNQETQYF. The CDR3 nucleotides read TGTGCCAGCAGTGCCCGGGACAACCAAGAGACCCAGTACTTC.

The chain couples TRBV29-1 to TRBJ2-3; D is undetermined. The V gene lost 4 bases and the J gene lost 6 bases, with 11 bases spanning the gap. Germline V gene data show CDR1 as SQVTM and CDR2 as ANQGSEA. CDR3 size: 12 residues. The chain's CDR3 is CSVGSNGDTQYF. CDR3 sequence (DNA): TGCAGCGTTGGATCCAACGGGGATACGCAGTATTTT.

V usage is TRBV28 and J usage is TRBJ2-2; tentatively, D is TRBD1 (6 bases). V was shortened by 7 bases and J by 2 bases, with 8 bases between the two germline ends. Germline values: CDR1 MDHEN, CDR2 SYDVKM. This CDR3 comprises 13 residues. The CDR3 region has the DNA TGTGCCAGCAAGGGGGTTAACACCGGGGAGCTGTTTTTT. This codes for CASKGVNTGELFF.

For the CDR3, the DNA is TGTGCCAGCAGTCACGACAGGGCTGGGGCCAACGTCCTGACTTTC. It specifies CASSHDRAGANVLTF. The V call is TRBV6-6, the J call TRBJ2-6, with 7 bases identical to TRBD1. Germline CDR1 is MNHNY and CDR2 is SVGAGI (reference sequence). Unmatched junction bases numbered 3, after V lost 5 bases and J lost 2 bases. This CDR3 spans 15 amino acids.

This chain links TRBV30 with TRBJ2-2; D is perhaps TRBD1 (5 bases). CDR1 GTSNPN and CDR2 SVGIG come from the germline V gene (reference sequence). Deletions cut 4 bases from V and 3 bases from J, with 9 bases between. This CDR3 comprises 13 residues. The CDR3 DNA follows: TGTGCCTGGACCTCAGGGTACACCGGGGAGCTGTTTTTT. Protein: CAWTSGYTGELFF. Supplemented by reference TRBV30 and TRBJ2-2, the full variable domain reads SQTIHQWPATLVQPVGSPLSLECTVEGTSNPNLYWYRQAAGRGLQLLFYSVGIGQISSEVPQNLSASRPQDRQFILSSKKLLLSDSGFYLCAWTSGYTGELFFGEGSRLTVL.

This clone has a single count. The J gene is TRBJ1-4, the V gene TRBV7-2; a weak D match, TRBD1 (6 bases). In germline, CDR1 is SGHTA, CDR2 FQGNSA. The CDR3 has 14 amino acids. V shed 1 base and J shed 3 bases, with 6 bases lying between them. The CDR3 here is CASSLGTANEKLFF. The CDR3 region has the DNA TGTGCCAGCAGCTTAGGGACAGCTAATGAAAAACTGTTTTTT.

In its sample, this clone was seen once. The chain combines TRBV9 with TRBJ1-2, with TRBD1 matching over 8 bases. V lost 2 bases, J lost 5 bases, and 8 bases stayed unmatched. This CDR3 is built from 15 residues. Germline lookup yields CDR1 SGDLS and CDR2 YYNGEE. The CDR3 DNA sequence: TGTGCCAGCAGCGTCTTATCAGGGGGCCATTATGGCTACACCTTC. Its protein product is CASSVLSGGHYGYTF.

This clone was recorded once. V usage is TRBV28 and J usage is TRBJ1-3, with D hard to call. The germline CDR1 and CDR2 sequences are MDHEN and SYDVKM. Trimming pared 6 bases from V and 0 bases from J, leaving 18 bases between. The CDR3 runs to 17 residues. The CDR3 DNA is TGTGCCAGCAGGGGTCGGCAGGCGATTAACTCTGGAAACACCATATATTTT. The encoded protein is CASRGRQAINSGNTIYF.

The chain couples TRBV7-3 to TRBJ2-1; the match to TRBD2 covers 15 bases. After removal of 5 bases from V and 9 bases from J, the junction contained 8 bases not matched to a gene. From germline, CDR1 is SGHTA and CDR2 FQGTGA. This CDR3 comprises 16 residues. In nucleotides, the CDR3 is TGTGCCAGCAGCCGCGGACTAGCGGGAGGGCTGGCTGAGCAGTTCTTC. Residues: CASSRGLAGGLAEQFF.

The CDR3 protein is CASGPRVGPYEQYF. The CDR3, as DNA: TGCGCCAGCGGGCCTCGGGTGGGGCCATACGAGCAGTACTTC. V gene TRBV4-1 combines with J gene TRBJ2-7, with D perhaps matching TRBD1 (5 bases). The germline V and J ends were trimmed by 8 bases and 4 bases, with 18 bases remaining between them. CDR1 is MGHRA and CDR2 is YSYEKL in the germline V gene. The CDR3 sequence is 14 residues long.

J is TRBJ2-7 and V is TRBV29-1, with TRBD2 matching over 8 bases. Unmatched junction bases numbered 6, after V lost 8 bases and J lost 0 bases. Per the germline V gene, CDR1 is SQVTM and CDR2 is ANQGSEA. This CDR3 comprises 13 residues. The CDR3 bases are TGCAGCCTAACTAGCGGAAGCTCCTACGAGCAGTACTTC. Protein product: CSLTSGSSYEQYF.

The CDR3 here is CASSLRSGRVYEQYF. The CDR3 region has the DNA TGTGCCAGCAGCTTACGTAGCGGGAGGGTCTACGAGCAGTACTTC. The rearrangement uses TRBV11-2 and TRBJ2-7; 11 bases agree with TRBD2. This CDR3 contains 15 residues. Trimming at V came to 2 bases and at J to 3 bases, leaving 3 bases not matched to a gene. Germline V gene data show CDR1 as SGHAT and CDR2 as FQNNGV.

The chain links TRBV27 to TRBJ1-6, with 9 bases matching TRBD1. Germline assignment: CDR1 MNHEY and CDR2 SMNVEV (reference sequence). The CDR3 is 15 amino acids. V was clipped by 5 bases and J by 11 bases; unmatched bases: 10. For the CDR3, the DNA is TGTGCCAGCAGTCTGGGGACAGGGAGCGAGACACCCCTCCACTTT. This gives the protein CASSLGTGSETPLHF.

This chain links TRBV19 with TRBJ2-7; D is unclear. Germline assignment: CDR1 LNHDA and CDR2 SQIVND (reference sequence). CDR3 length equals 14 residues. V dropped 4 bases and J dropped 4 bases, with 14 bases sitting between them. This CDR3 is CASSSGGRIYEQYF. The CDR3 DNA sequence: TGTGCCAGTAGTAGTGGCGGCCGGATTTACGAGCAGTACTTC.

CDR3 region: CASSDTGTRRKPQHF. The CDR3 nucleotides read TGTGCCAGCAGTGACACCGGGACACGCAGGAAGCCCCAGCATTTT. The chain recombines TRBV6-1 with TRBJ1-5, with a possible D match to TRBD1 (6 bases). Trimming stripped 3 bases from V and 8 bases from J, with 17 bases between. From germline, CDR1 is MNHNS and CDR2 SASEGT. The CDR3 sequence is 15 residues long.

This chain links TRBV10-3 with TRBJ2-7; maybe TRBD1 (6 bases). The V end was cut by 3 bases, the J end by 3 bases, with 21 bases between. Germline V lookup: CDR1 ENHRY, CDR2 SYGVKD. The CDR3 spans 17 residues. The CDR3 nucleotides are TGTGCCATCAGTGATCCCGTAGGCAGGGGACCCCTCTACGAGCAGTACTTC. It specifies CAISDPVGRGPLYEQYF.

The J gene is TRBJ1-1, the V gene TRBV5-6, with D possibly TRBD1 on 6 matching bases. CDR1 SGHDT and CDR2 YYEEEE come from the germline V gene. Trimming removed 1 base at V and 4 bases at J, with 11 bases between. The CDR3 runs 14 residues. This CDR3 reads CASSLWQGSTEAFF. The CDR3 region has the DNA TGTGCCAGCAGCTTGTGGCAGGGGAGCACTGAAGCTTTCTTT.

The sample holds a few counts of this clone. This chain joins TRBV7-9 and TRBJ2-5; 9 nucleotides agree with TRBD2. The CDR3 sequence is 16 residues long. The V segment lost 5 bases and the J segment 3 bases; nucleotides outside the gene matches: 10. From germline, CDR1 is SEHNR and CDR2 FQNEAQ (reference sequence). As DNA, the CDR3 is TGTGCCAGCAGCCCAAGACTAGCGGCACAGGAAGAGACCCAGTACTTC. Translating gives CASSPRLAAQEETQYF.

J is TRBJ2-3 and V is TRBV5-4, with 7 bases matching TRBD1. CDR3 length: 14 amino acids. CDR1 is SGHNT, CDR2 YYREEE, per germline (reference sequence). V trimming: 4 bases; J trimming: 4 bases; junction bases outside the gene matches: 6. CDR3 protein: CASSLARGPDTQYF. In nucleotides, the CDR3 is TGTGCCAGCAGCCTGGCGAGGGGGCCAGATACGCAGTATTTT.

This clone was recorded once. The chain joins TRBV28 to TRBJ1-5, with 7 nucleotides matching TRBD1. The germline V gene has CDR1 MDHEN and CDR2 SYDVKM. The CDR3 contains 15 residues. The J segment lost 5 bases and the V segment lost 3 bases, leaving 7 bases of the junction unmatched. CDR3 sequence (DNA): TGTGCCAGCAGTTTTGACAGGGAGGCCTATCAGCCCCAGCATTTT. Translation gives CASSFDREAYQPQHF.

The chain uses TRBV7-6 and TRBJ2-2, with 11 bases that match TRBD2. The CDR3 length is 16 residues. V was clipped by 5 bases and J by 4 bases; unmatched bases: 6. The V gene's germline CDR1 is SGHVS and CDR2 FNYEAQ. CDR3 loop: CASSRHTSGGTGELFF. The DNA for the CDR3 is TGTGCCAGCAGCCGCCATACTAGCGGGGGCACCGGGGAGCTGTTTTTT.

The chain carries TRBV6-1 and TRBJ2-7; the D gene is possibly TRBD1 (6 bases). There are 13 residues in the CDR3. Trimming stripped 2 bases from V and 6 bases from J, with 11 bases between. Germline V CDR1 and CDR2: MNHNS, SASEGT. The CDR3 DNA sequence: TGTGCCAGCAGTGAAAGGGACATGGGCGAGCAGTACTTC. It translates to CASSERDMGEQYF.

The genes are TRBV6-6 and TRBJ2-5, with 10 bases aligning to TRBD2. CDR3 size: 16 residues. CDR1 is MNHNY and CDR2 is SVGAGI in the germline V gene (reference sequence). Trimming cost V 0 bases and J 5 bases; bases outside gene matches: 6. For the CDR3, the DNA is TGTGCCAGCAGTTACTCGAGCGGGGGGGGCGCGGAGACCCAGTACTTC. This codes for CASSYSSGGGAETQYF.

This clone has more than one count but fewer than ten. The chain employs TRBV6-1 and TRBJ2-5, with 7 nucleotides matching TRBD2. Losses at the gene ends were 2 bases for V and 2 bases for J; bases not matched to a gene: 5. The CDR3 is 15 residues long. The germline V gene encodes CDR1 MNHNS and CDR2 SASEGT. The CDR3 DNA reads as TGTGCCAGCAGTGAATGGGAGGGGATACAAGAGACCCAGTACTTC. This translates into CASSEWEGIQETQYF.

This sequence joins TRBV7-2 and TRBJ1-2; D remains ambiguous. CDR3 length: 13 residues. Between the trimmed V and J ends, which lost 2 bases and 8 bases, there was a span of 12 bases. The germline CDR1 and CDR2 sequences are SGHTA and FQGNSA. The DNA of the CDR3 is TGTGCCAGCAGCTTATCCCCTACTAGGGGCTACACCTTC. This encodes CASSLSPTRGYTF.

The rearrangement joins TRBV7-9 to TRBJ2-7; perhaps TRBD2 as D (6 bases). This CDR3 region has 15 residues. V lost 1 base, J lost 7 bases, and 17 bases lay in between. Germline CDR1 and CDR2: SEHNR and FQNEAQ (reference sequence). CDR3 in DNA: TGTGCCAGCAGCTTAGTTGGGGCTCGGGGGTTTGAGCAGTACTTC. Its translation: CASSLVGARGFEQYF.